The next 15 T cell receptor beta chains were all read from a single sample in a study of shared clonotypes between healthy human individuals. Method: immunoSEQ multiplex PCR; TCRdb's copy keeps in-frame clones and lacks some. The sample has 950,000 to 1,300,000 clones; around 75% are singletons. The sequenced sample consisted of memory CD4+ T cells sorted from blood. Subset of the sample: CD45RA-negative fraction. The receptors were sampled from a young man in good health.

In nucleotides, the CDR3 is TGTGCCATCAGTCCGGGACAGGGACGCGAGCAGTACTTC. As protein: CAISPGQGREQYF. The chain links TRBV10-3 to TRBJ2-7, with 9 bases identical to TRBD1. The CDR3 loop spans 13 amino acids. The V and J ends lost 5 bases and 6 bases, in that order; junction bases with no gene match: 5. The germline V gene encodes CDR1 ENHRY and CDR2 SYGVKD.

To note about this clone: A much larger clone is a single base away; this may be a read error. The same CDR3 also results from other DNA sequences found in this sample. CDR3 sequence reads: CASSSNSGNTIYF. Written as DNA, the CDR3 is TGTGCCAGCTCGTCCAACTCTGGAAACACCATATATTTT. The chain is built from TRBV18 and TRBJ1-3; D ambiguous. CDR1 KGHSH and CDR2 LQKENI come from the germline V gene. This CDR3 is built from 13 residues. Trimming removed 6 bases at V and 0 bases at J, with 6 bases between.

The chain has TRBV4-3 and TRBJ2-6; D might be TRBD1 or TRBD2, each matching 6 bases. Trimming stripped 3 bases from V and 2 bases from J, with 20 bases between. Germline loops: CDR1 LGHNA, CDR2 YSLEER. The CDR3 consists of 19 residues. The CDR3 region is CASSHPQDGGPPGANVLTF. CDR3 in DNA: TGCGCCAGCAGCCACCCCCAAGATGGGGGGCCACCTGGGGCCAACGTCCTGACTTTC.

The V gene is TRBV11-2, the J gene TRBJ1-4; 7 positions match TRBD1. Germline lookup yields CDR1 SGHAT and CDR2 FQNNGV. V lost 4 bases to trimming and J lost 8 bases; unmatched junction nucleotides: 7. This CDR3 has 14 residues. The CDR3: CASSSQGGDEKLFF. CDR3 nucleotides: TGTGCCAGCAGCTCCCAGGGGGGGGACGAAAAACTGTTTTTT.

V is TRBV19 and J is TRBJ2-1, with TRBD1 matching over 7 bases. This CDR3 region has 14 residues. The trim removed 2 bases at V and 11 bases at J, leaving 9 bases unmatched. Germline V gives CDR1 LNHDA, CDR2 SQIVND (reference sequence). In nucleotides, the CDR3 is TGTGCCAGTAGTATAACAGGGGTCGTCGAGAAGCAGTTCTTC. Its translation: CASSITGVVEKQFF.

The chain is built from TRBV4-3 and TRBJ1-1; unclear D gene. With 5 bases removed from V and 0 bases from J, the gap between germline ends came to 7 bases. CDR3 length: 13 residues. Germline V gene lookup returns CDR1 LGHNA and CDR2 YSLEER. The CDR3 coding sequence is TGCGCCAGCAGCTCGTTCATGAACACTGAAGCTTTCTTT. Translating gives CASSSFMNTEAFF.

V gene TRBV29-1 combines with J gene TRBJ2-3, with TRBD2 identical over 8 bases. The CDR3 consists of 13 residues. V shed 8 bases, J shed 1 base, and the junction held 5 bases outside the gene matches. The germline gives CDR1 SQVTM, CDR2 ANQGSEA. For the CDR3, the DNA is TGCAGCCTTACCGGGAGGGGCACAGATACGCAGTATTTT. The encoded protein is CSLTGRGTDTQYF.

The chain combines TRBV9 with TRBJ1-1, with 9 bases lining up with TRBD1. Germline CDR1 is SGDLS and CDR2 is YYNGEE. V lost 1 base, J lost 3 bases, and 4 bases stayed unmatched. The CDR3 loop spans 15 amino acids. CDR3 nucleotides: TGTGCCAGCAGCGTATCCGGGACAGGGTACACTGAAGCTTTCTTT. This encodes CASSVSGTGYTEAFF. Combining the CDR3 with reference TRBV9 and TRBJ1-1 gives the whole variable domain DSGVTQTPKHLITATGQRVTLRCSPRSGDLSVYWYQQSLDQGLQFLIQYYNGEERAKGNILERFSAQQFPDLHSELNLSSLELGDSALYFCASSVSGTGYTEAFFGQGTRLTVV.

This clone has only a few counts. The rearrangement joins TRBV30 to TRBJ1-1; D is perhaps TRBD1 (5 bases). This CDR3 spans 13 amino acids. Germline V gene data show CDR1 as GTSNPN and CDR2 as SVGIG (reference sequence). The V end was cut by 2 bases, the J end by 1 base, with 8 bases between. The CDR3 spells CAWSRQQNTEAFF. As DNA, the CDR3 is TGTGCCTGGAGTAGACAGCAGAACACTGAAGCTTTCTTT.

This clone was picked up a small number of times. The chain couples TRBV6-1 to TRBJ1-1, with D unclear. In germline, CDR1 is MNHNS, CDR2 SASEGT. V lost 7 bases to trimming and J lost 5 bases, with 8 bases between them. This CDR3 comprises 11 residues. CDR3: CASNPGTEAFF. DNA for the CDR3: TGTGCCAGCAATCCCGGGACTGAAGCTTTCTTT.

The chain uses TRBV5-8 and TRBJ1-5; 11 nucleotides line up with TRBD1. The CDR3 spans 15 residues. V was pared by 4 bases and J by 5 bases, with 5 bases of the junction left unmatched. CDR1 is SGHTS and CDR2 is YDEGEE in the germline V gene. The CDR3 is CASSADRGLYQPQHF. CDR3 in DNA: TGTGCCAGCAGCGCGGACAGGGGGCTGTATCAGCCCCAGCATTTT. The complete variable domain, with remaining parts taken from reference TRBV5-8 and TRBJ1-5, reads EAGVTQSPTHLIKTRGQQATLRCSPISGHTSVYWYQQALGLGLQFLLWYDEGEERNRGNFPPRFSGRQFPNYSSELNVNALELEDSALYLCASSADRGLYQPQHFGDGTRLSIL.

This chain joins TRBV6-5 and TRBJ2-6; D gene uncertain. The CDR3 is 15 amino acids. Per the germline V gene, CDR1 is MNHEY and CDR2 is SVGAGI. The V end lost 8 bases, the J end lost 0 bases, and 11 bases lay between the germline ends. This chain's CDR3 is CASAAQYSGANVLTF. DNA for the CDR3: TGTGCCAGCGCCGCGCAGTACTCTGGGGCCAACGTCCTGACTTTC.

As concerns this clone: The same CDR3 also results from other DNA sequences found in this sample. This chain connects TRBV7-2 to TRBJ2-7, with D possibly matching TRBD2 (6 bases). The CDR3 consists of 15 residues. Germline V gene data show CDR1 as SGHTA and CDR2 as FQGNSA. Deletions cut 1 base from V and 2 bases from J, with 12 bases between. CDR3 residues: CASSLGGGGAYEQYF. The CDR3 DNA is TGTGCCAGCAGCTTAGGGGGTGGAGGGGCCTACGAGCAGTACTTC.

The CDR3 is CASSSEGYEQYF. Here the CDR3 DNA reads TGCGCCAGCAGCAGCGAGGGCTACGAGCAGTACTTC. The V gene is TRBV5-1, the J gene TRBJ2-5; TRBD2 is a possible D gene (5 bases). The DNA end lines up better with TRBJ2-7; the J call may be wrong. The CDR3 totals 12 residues. Germline CDR1 SGHRS, CDR2 YFSETQ.

The chain carries TRBV7-9 and TRBJ2-7; the match to TRBD1 covers 9 bases. This CDR3 is built from 15 residues. Germline assignment: CDR1 SEHNR and CDR2 FQNEAQ (reference sequence). J lost 2 bases, V lost 4 bases, and 6 bases had no gene match. The CDR3: CASSYPGTGTYEQYF. The CDR3 DNA sequence: TGTGCCAGCAGCTACCCAGGGACAGGGACCTACGAGCAGTACTTC.